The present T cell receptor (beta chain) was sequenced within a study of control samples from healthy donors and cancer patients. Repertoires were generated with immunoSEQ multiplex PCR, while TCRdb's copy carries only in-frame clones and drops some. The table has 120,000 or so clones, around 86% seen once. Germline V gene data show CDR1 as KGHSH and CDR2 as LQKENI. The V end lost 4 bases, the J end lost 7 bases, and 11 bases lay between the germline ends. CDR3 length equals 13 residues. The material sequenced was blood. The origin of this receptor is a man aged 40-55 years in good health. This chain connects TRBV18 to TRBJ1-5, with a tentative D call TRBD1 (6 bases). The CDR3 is CASSRQEIQPQHF. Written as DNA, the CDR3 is TGTGCCAGCTCACGACAGGAGATCCAGCCCCAGCATTTT.